Shown below are 17 T cell receptor beta chains from a single sample sequenced in a study of blood T cell repertoires in COVID-19 (dated by TCRdb to 2019 to 2021). Libraries came from the immunoSEQ multiplex PCR assay. In TCRdb, the immuneACCESS table is reduced to in-frame sequences with V and J assigned. These tables do not hold every clone; where another copy was compared, an unresolved V gene accounts for under half, and the others remain unexplained. For this sample there are roughly 31,000 clones; about 90% appear just once. Roughly 1.6% of the sample rests with the top ten. Input material: peripheral blood. Every receptor here comes from a man aged 60 to 69 with active COVID-19.

The CDR3 is CASSGQGGNQPQHF. The CDR3 bases are TGTGCCAGCAGCGGACAGGGGGGCAATCAGCCCCAGCATTTT. V gene TRBV2 combines with J gene TRBJ1-5; 10 bases are shared with TRBD1. The ends lost 6 bases at V and 2 bases at J; junction bases unmatched: 1. The CDR3 runs to 14 residues. CDR1 is SNHLY, CDR2 FYNNEI, per germline.

The V and J genes are TRBV7-9 and TRBJ2-5; 10 bases agree with TRBD2. Germline V CDR1 and CDR2: SEHNR, FQNEAQ (reference sequence). CDR3 length: 15 residues. V shed 5 bases and J 3 bases; nucleotides not matched to a gene: 6. CDR3 sequence: CASSRGLAGEETQYF. In nucleotides, the CDR3 is TGTGCCAGCAGCAGGGGGCTAGCGGGGGAAGAGACCCAGTACTTC.

The chain recombines TRBV6-2 or TRBV6-3 with TRBJ1-4; possibly TRBD1 for D (5 bases). The ends were cut back, 6 bases at V and 8 bases at J, with 13 bases in the middle. This CDR3 has 13 amino acids. Germline-derived CDR1 and CDR2 are MNHEY and SVGEGT. CDR3 bases: TGTGCCAGCAGCAGACAGATTTGGGAAAAACTGTTTTTT. As protein: CASSRQIWEKLFF.

This chain links TRBV12-3 or TRBV12-4 with TRBJ2-4; perhaps TRBD2 as D (5 bases). Trimming pared 8 bases from V and 8 bases from J, leaving 13 bases between. This CDR3 spans 12 amino acids. CDR3 DNA: TGTGCCAGCCACCAAACTAGGGACATTCAGTACTTC. Amino acids: CASHQTRDIQYF.

The chain carries TRBV4-1 and TRBJ2-3; 7 nucleotides agree with TRBD2. The V segment lost 6 bases and the J segment 4 bases; nucleotides outside the gene matches: 4. This CDR3 has 13 residues. Germline CDR1 and CDR2: MGHRA and YSYEKL. CDR3 sequence: CASRGLAADTQYF. DNA for the CDR3: TGCGCCAGCAGGGGGCTAGCGGCAGATACGCAGTATTTT.

This chain uses TRBV6-5 with TRBJ1-5; 7 bases align to TRBD1. Losses at the gene ends were 6 bases for V and 6 bases for J; bases not matched to a gene: 11. This CDR3 comprises 15 residues. Germline V lookup: CDR1 MNHEY, CDR2 SVGAGI. CDR3 in DNA: TGTGCCAGCAGCACAGACAGGGAAGTAGGTCAGCCCCAGCATTTT. It encodes CASSTDREVGQPQHF.

The genes are TRBV9 and TRBJ1-1; D possibly corresponds to TRBD1 (6 bases). Germline CDR1 reads SGDLS; CDR2 reads YYNGEE. Trimming cost V 0 bases and J 6 bases, with 9 bases left between them. This CDR3 region has 13 residues. This chain's CDR3 is CASSVAGTSEAFF. The CDR3 nucleotides read TGTGCCAGCAGCGTAGCCGGGACATCTGAAGCTTTCTTT.

The J gene is TRBJ1-3, the V gene TRBV11-3; no definite D call. V was clipped by 6 bases and J by 0 bases, with 12 bases between them. The CDR3 runs 15 residues. CDR1 and CDR2 from the germline V gene are SGHNT and YENEEA. Written as DNA, the CDR3 is TGTGCCAGCAGTGCCGACACCTACTCTGGAAACACCATATATTTT. Translation: CASSADTYSGNTIYF. Variable domain in full (rest from reference TRBV11-3 and TRBJ1-3): EAGVVQSPRYKIIEKKQPVAFWCNPISGHNTLYWYLQNLGQGPELLIRYENEEAVDDSQLPKDRFSAERLKGVDSTLKIQPAELGDSAVYLCASSADTYSGNTIYFGEGSWLTVV.

The J gene is TRBJ1-4, the V gene TRBV5-1; no reliable D call. V gave up 2 bases and J gave up 0 bases, with 8 bases separating them. This CDR3 spans 15 amino acids. Germline V gene lookup returns CDR1 SGHRS and CDR2 YFSETQ. CDR3 bases: TGCGCCAGCAGCTTAGGGCGGGCAACTAATGAAAAACTGTTTTTT. Its protein product is CASSLGRATNEKLFF. The full variable domain, with the rest looked up from reference TRBV5-1 and TRBJ1-4, is KAGVTQTPRYLIKTRGQQVTLSCSPISGHRSVSWYQQTPGQGLQFLFEYFSETQRNKGNFPGRFSGRQFSNSRSEMNVSTLELGDSALYLCASSLGRATNEKLFFGSGTQLSVL.

The V gene is TRBV21-1, the J gene TRBJ2-2; the D segment call TRBD1 is taken from the table without a DNA check. TRBV21-1 is a pseudogene locus. The CDR3 covers 14 residues. The CDR3 nucleotides are TGTGCCAGCAGCCGAGGACACAACACCGGGGAGCTGTTTTTT. This translates into CASSRGHNTGELFF.

This chain connects TRBV5-4 to TRBJ1-1, with no clear D. The V end lost 4 bases, the J end lost 3 bases, and 10 bases lay between the germline ends. The CDR3 runs 13 residues. CDR1 is SGHNT and CDR2 is YYREEE in the germline V gene (reference sequence). DNA of the CDR3: TGTGCCAGCAGCCCACGGGTCGACACTGAAGCTTTCTTT. Amino acid sequence: CASSPRVDTEAFF. Supplemented by reference TRBV5-4 and TRBJ1-1, the full variable domain reads ETGVTQSPTHLIKTRGQQVTLRCSSQSGHNTVSWYQQALGQGPQFIFQYYREEENGRGNFPPRFSGLQFPNYSSELNVNALELDDSALYLCASSPRVDTEAFFGQGTRLTVV.

The rearrangement links TRBV28 to TRBJ2-5; D is perhaps TRBD1 (5 bases). This CDR3 is built from 16 residues. Germline CDR1 reads MDHEN; CDR2 reads SYDVKM. V lost 3 bases to trimming and J lost 7 bases, with 21 bases between them. The CDR3 nucleotides are TGTGCCAGCAGTTTTACAGGTCAAGCCGCCCTAAGGACCCAGTACTTC. Its translation: CASSFTGQAALRTQYF.

The chain carries TRBV7-2 and TRBJ2-2; D uncertain. CDR3 size: 14 residues. Trimming took 0 bases from V and 3 from J, leaving 5 bases between them. Germline V gene lookup returns CDR1 SGHTA and CDR2 FQGNSA. CDR3 residues: CASSLAIYTGELFF. The CDR3 region has the DNA TGTGCCAGCAGCTTAGCCATTTACACCGGGGAGCTGTTTTTT.

J is TRBJ2-1 and V is TRBV7-9; TRBD2 is a possible D gene (8 bases). This CDR3 has 16 amino acids. Germline CDR1 is SEHNR and CDR2 is FQNEAQ (reference sequence). The V gene lost 5 bases and the J gene lost 9 bases, with 23 bases spanning the gap. The CDR3 DNA reads as TGTGCCAGCAGCCACAGGGGACTAGAAGGTTCGGGTGAGCAGTTCTTC. Amino acid sequence: CASSHRGLEGSGEQFF.

The J gene is TRBJ2-4, the V gene TRBV7-9, with a tentative D call TRBD2 (5 bases). This CDR3 region has 15 residues. Germline V gene sequence: CDR1 SEHNR, CDR2 FQNEAQ (reference sequence). Trimming cost V 5 bases and J 3 bases, with 14 bases left between them. The DNA for the CDR3 is TGTGCCAGCAGCCCACGAACTGAGGGCAAAAACATTCAGTACTTC. It is translated as CASSPRTEGKNIQYF.

The rearrangement links TRBV5-1 to TRBJ1-2; 9 nucleotides agree with TRBD1. The germline V gene encodes CDR1 SGHRS and CDR2 YFSETQ. This CDR3 is built from 15 residues. V was clipped by 3 bases and J by 6 bases; unmatched bases: 9. In DNA form, the CDR3 reads TGCGCCAGCAGCTGGGGGGACAGGGAGTTGGATGGCTACACCTTC. Amino acids: CASSWGDRELDGYTF.

This CDR3 reads CASNKAQRGGVDEQYF. The CDR3 nucleotides are TGTGCCAGCAACAAGGCCCAGCGGGGTGGCGTGGACGAGCAGTACTTC. The chain joins TRBV7-2 to TRBJ2-7; 7 nucleotides align to TRBD2. V lost 7 bases and J lost 5; bases outside the gene matches: 17. This CDR3 spans 16 amino acids. Germline V gene data show CDR1 as SGHTA and CDR2 as FQGNSA.